The rows below give T cell receptor beta chains drawn from one sample of a study of blood T cell repertoires in COVID-19. Clones were sequenced by immunoSEQ multiplex PCR, and TCRdb holds only the in-frame ones, with some missing. The sample has under 150,000 clones; 86% are singletons. Sequenced input: PBMCs or T cells enriched from blood (not recorded which). These receptors all stem from a woman in her forties or fifties who had recovered from COVID-19. The CDR3 runs from the conserved cysteine through the conserved F or W. A D gene is named only where the DNA matches it firmly. Clone size is not always given. Where it is, it says once, few, many or a class for expanded clones.

clone size	V gene	J gene	D gene	CDR3 protein	CDR3 DNA
once	TRBV7-2	TRBJ2-3	TRBD2	CASSFRTSADTQYF	TGTGCCAGCAGCTTTCGGACTAGTGCAGATACGCAGTATTTT
NA	TRBV5-6	TRBJ2-7	TRBD1	CASSYTGDEQYF	TGTGCCAGCAGCTATACAGGGGACGAGCAGTACTTC
NA	TRBV7-9	TRBJ2-5	TRBD2	CASSFGGGRQETQYF	TGTGCCAGCAGCTTTGGCGGGGGGCGCCAAGAGACCCAGTACTTC
once	TRBV7-9	TRBJ1-1	NA	CASTRQAYTEAFF	TGTGCCAGCACCAGACAGGCCTACACTGAAGCTTTCTTT
NA	TRBV19	TRBJ1-1	NA	CASMPLGGLGTEAFF	TGTGCCAGTATGCCCCTGGGGGGGCTCGGCACTGAAGCTTTCTTT
few	TRBV2	TRBJ2-1	TRBD1	CASSGQGVYNEQFF	TGTGCCAGCAGCGGACAGGGGGTTTACAATGAGCAGTTCTTC
NA	TRBV29-1	TRBJ1-5	TRBD1	CSVALQGGINQPQHF	TGCAGCGTTGCCCTACAGGGGGGCATTAATCAGCCCCAGCATTTT
NA	TRBV18	TRBJ1-5	NA	CASSPPNKAGDSNQPQHF	TGTGCCAGCTCACCACCGAATAAGGCAGGTGATAGCAATCAGCCCCAGCATTTT
NA	TRBV14	TRBJ2-1	TRBD1	CASSPTGFNEQFF	TGTGCCAGCAGCCCGACAGGGTTCAATGAGCAGTTCTTC
NA	TRBV5-4	TRBJ1-4	NA	CASRQSTTNEKLFF	TGTGCCAGCAGACAGAGCACAACTAATGAAAAACTGTTTTTT
NA	TRBV9	TRBJ1-2	TRBD1	CASSVDGDRNYGYTF	TGTGCCAGCAGCGTAGACGGGGACAGGAACTATGGCTACACCTTC
NA	TRBV30	TRBJ2-2	NA	CAWSQDSTGELFF	TGTGCCTGGAGTCAGGACAGCACCGGGGAGCTGTTTTTT
NA	TRBV6-5	TRBJ2-1	TRBD2	CASSWTSDWNEQFF	TGTGCCAGCAGCTGGACTAGTGATTGGAATGAGCAGTTCTTC
few	TRBV7-2	TRBJ1-3	NA	CASSRDTLVSGNTIYF	TGTGCCAGCAGCCGGGACACTCTGGTCTCTGGAAACACCATATATTTT
NA	TRBV2	TRBJ1-1	NA	CASIRENTEAFF	TGTGCCAGCATTAGAGAGAACACTGAAGCTTTCTTT
NA	TRBV6-1	TRBJ2-6	TRBD1	CASSELSTGRSGANVLTF	TGTGCCAGCAGTGAGTTATCGACAGGGCGCTCTGGGGCCAACGTCCTGACTTTC
NA	TRBV11-3	TRBJ1-1	TRBD1	CASSPRTGGLFEAFF	TGTGCCAGCAGCCCCCGGACAGGGGGCCTATTTGAAGCTTTCTTT
NA	TRBV24-1	TRBJ2-3	TRBD1	CATSDSRTGSSTDTQYF	TGTGCCACCAGTGATTCAAGGACAGGCTCTAGCACAGATACGCAGTATTTT
NA	TRBV30	TRBJ1-5	NA	CAWSGGGNQPQHF	TGTGCCTGGAGTGGGGGAGGGAATCAGCCCCAGCATTTT
once	TRBV18	TRBJ1-1	NA	CASSPQFRDYTEAFF	TGTGCCAGCTCACCACAATTCAGGGATTACACTGAAGCTTTCTTT
NA	TRBV5-1	TRBJ2-3	NA	CASSFITIGDYSTDTQYF	TGCGCCAGCAGCTTTATAACGATCGGGGATTATAGCACAGATACGCAGTATTTT
NA	TRBV19	TRBJ2-7	NA	CASSNRAADEQYF	TGTGCCAGTAGTAACAGGGCGGCCGACGAGCAGTACTTC
once	TRBV25-1	TRBJ1-1	TRBD1	CASSQTGKNTEAFF	TGTGCCAGCAGTCAGACAGGGAAGAACACTGAAGCTTTCTTT
NA	TRBV18	TRBJ2-5	TRBD1	CASSPPRDRWRETQYF	TGTGCCAGCTCACCGCCTCGGGACAGGTGGAGGGAGACCCAGTACTTC
once	TRBV7-9	TRBJ2-1	NA	CASSLAQARYNEQFF	TGTGCCAGCAGCTTAGCTCAGGCCCGCTACAATGAGCAGTTCTTC
NA	TRBV3-1/TRBV3-2	TRBJ1-5	TRBD1	CASSQGGQTIQPQHF	TGTGCCAGCAGCCAAGGGGGACAGACGATCCAGCCCCAGCATTTT
few	TRBV10-1	TRBJ2-7	TRBD1	CASSEGTGAEQYF	TGCGCCAGCAGTGAGGGGACAGGGGCCGAGCAGTACTTC
once	TRBV29-1	TRBJ1-1	NA	CSVFPRVNTEAFF	TGCAGCGTTTTCCCGAGAGTTAACACTGAAGCTTTCTTT
NA	TRBV4-1	TRBJ2-3	NA	CASSQGHRDGGDTQYF	TGCGCCAGCAGCCAAGGCCACAGGGATGGGGGAGATACGCAGTATTTT
NA	TRBV18	TRBJ2-5	NA	CASSPGVQETQYF	TGTGCCAGCTCCCCAGGAGTGCAAGAGACCCAGTACTTC
NA	TRBV5-4	TRBJ1-6	TRBD1	CASSLSAGGWDSPLHF	TGTGCCAGCAGCTTGTCGGCAGGGGGTTGGGACTCACCCCTCCACTTT
NA	TRBV18	TRBJ2-3	TRBD2	CASSAGLDTQYF	TGTGCCAGCTCAGCGGGACTAGACACGCAGTATTTT
once	TRBV3-1/TRBV3-2	TRBJ2-5	NA	CASSQANRERETQYF	TGTGCCAGCAGCCAAGCTAACAGGGAGAGAGAGACCCAGTACTTC
NA	TRBV5-8	TRBJ2-7	NA	CASSITGVGGEQYF	TGTGCCAGCAGCATTACAGGGGTCGGAGGGGAGCAGTACTTC
NA	TRBV6-5	TRBJ2-7	TRBD1	CASSYLDRGREQYF	TGTGCCAGCAGTTACTTGGACAGGGGACGCGAGCAGTACTTC
NA	TRBV7-9	TRBJ2-5	NA	CASSLSAGSYRQETQYF	TGTGCCAGCAGCTTATCGGCAGGGTCATATAGACAAGAGACCCAGTACTTC
once	TRBV10-2	TRBJ2-3	TRBD2	CASNPIAGGLDTQYF	TGCGCCAGCAATCCGATAGCGGGGGGGCTAGATACGCAGTATTTT
NA	TRBV7-4	TRBJ2-5	NA	CASSSTRETQYF	TGTGCCAGCAGCTCCACGAGGGAGACCCAGTACTTC
NA	TRBV7-8	TRBJ2-3	TRBD2	CASSLEAGERDTQYF	TGTGCCAGCAGCTTAGAGGCGGGGGAGCGAGATACGCAGTATTTT
NA	TRBV5-5	TRBJ2-3	NA	CASSLAPGADTQYF	TGTGCCAGCAGCTTGGCCCCCGGGGCAGATACGCAGTATTTT
NA	TRBV5-8	TRBJ1-3	TRBD1	CASSLGARTGAGNTIYF	TGTGCCAGCAGCTTGGGAGCTCGGACAGGGGCTGGAAACACCATATATTTT
NA	TRBV30	TRBJ1-1	NA	CAWSVPWGMNTEAFF	TGTGCCTGGAGTGTACCATGGGGCATGAACACTGAAGCTTTCTTT
NA	TRBV5-1	TRBJ2-2	TRBD1	CASSLGDRSDTGELFF	TGCGCCAGCAGCTTGGGGGACAGGTCGGACACCGGGGAGCTGTTTTTT
once	TRBV20-1	TRBJ2-1	TRBD2	CSASAARAGGYNEQFF	TGCAGTGCTAGTGCCGCAAGGGCGGGGGGCTACAATGAGCAGTTCTTC
NA	TRBV5-1	TRBJ2-2	TRBD1	CASSLEGTGAGELFF	TGCGCCAGCAGCTTGGAGGGGACAGGGGCCGGGGAGCTGTTTTTT
NA	TRBV5-8	TRBJ2-7	NA	CASSLGSSYEQYF	TGTGCCAGCAGCTTGGGCAGCTCCTACGAGCAGTACTTC
few	TRBV5-4	TRBJ1-3	NA	CASSSRRLNTIYF	TGTGCCAGCAGCAGCCGGAGGTTAAACACCATATATTTT
NA	TRBV7-2	TRBJ2-2	TRBD2	CASSSGLAINTGELFF	TGTGCCAGCAGCTCCGGACTAGCGATTAACACCGGGGAGCTGTTTTTT
NA	TRBV4-2	TRBJ2-5	TRBD2	CASSPSGGADSETQYF	TGTGCCAGCAGCCCGAGCGGGGGGGCTGATTCCGAGACCCAGTACTTC